What follows are 10 T cell receptor beta chains derived from one specimen sequenced in a study of T cell responses to AZD1222 COVID-19 vaccine. Sequenced by immunoSEQ multiplex PCR; TCRdb stores in-frame clones only, minus some. The sample carries around 65,000 clones, 75% to 90% recorded once. Specimen: peripheral blood, collected 28 days after the second AZD1222 dose. These receptors came from an adult who received the AZD1222 COVID-19 vaccine.

This clone was recorded only once. The genes are TRBV6-5 and TRBJ2-3, with a weak D call TRBD2 (5 bases). CDR3 length: 15 amino acids. In germline, CDR1 is MNHEY, CDR2 SVGAGI. V shed 4 bases and J shed 6 bases, with 17 bases lying between them. CDR3 sequence: CASSSLWESSDTQYF. CDR3 DNA: TGTGCCAGCAGTTCCCTCTGGGAGTCATCCGATACGCAGTATTTT.

The chain couples TRBV4-2 to TRBJ1-5; D might be TRBD1 (5 bases). CDR3 length: 15 amino acids. Germline assignment: CDR1 LGHNA and CDR2 YNFKEQ. With 0 bases removed from V and 2 bases from J, the gap between germline ends came to 8 bases. The CDR3 DNA reads as TGTGCCAGCAGCCAAGAGGGGGTAGGCAATCAGCCCCAGCATTTT. It specifies CASSQEGVGNQPQHF.

The rearrangement joins TRBV4-1 to TRBJ2-3; D is unclear. CDR1 is MGHRA and CDR2 is YSYEKL in the germline V gene. The CDR3 is 16 amino acids. Deletions cut 4 bases from V and 10 bases from J, with 24 bases between. This CDR3 reads CASSRQSSHPQYPQYF. The CDR3 nucleotides read TGCGCCAGCAGCCGGCAATCCTCCCACCCCCAATATCCGCAGTATTTT.

The chain links TRBV19 to TRBJ1-2; no reliable D call. This CDR3 is built from 13 residues. The V and J ends lost 4 bases and 10 bases respectively, with 16 bases between them. Germline CDR1 LNHDA, CDR2 SQIVND (reference sequence). CDR3 region: CASSTTSRGYYTF. As DNA, the CDR3 is TGTGCCAGTAGTACGACCTCCCGCGGATACTACACCTTC.

The V call is TRBV6-2 or TRBV6-3, the J call TRBJ1-5; D is perhaps TRBD1 (5 bases). Per the germline V gene, CDR1 is MNHEY and CDR2 is SVGEGT. The V end was cut by 0 bases, the J end by 1 base, with 16 bases between. CDR3 length: 18 residues. CDR3 bases: TGTGCCAGCAGTTACTCGACCGGGGGGAAGAGAAGCAATCAGCCCCAGCATTTT. The encoded protein is CASSYSTGGKRSNQPQHF.

The rearrangement joins TRBV7-6 to TRBJ2-7; 8 bases are shared with TRBD1. Looked up from germline, CDR1 is SGHVS and CDR2 is FNYEAQ. This CDR3 contains 16 residues. The V and J ends lost 4 bases and 5 bases, in that order; junction bases with no gene match: 13. The DNA of the CDR3 is TGTGCCAGCAGCTCCCGCGTCCAGGGGGCATCGGACGAGCAGTACTTC. The encoded protein is CASSSRVQGASDEQYF.

The rearrangement links TRBV7-9 to TRBJ2-7; D is undetermined. From germline, CDR1 is SEHNR and CDR2 FQNEAQ (reference sequence). This CDR3 comprises 11 residues. V lost 4 bases to trimming and J lost 5 bases, with 6 bases between them. The chain's CDR3 is CASSWADEQYF. The CDR3 DNA reads as TGTGCCAGCAGCTGGGCCGACGAGCAGTACTTC.

This rearrangement joins TRBV6-5 to TRBJ1-1, with D tentatively TRBD1 (6 bases). The germline V gene encodes CDR1 MNHEY and CDR2 SVGAGI. V shed 0 bases and J shed 11 bases, with 16 bases lying between them. The CDR3 consists of 14 residues. CDR3 DNA: TGTGCCAGCAGTTACTCGCACAGGGTTAGTGGGGCTTTCTTT. It specifies CASSYSHRVSGAFF.

This sequence joins TRBV6-4 and TRBJ2-6; D is undetermined. The CDR3 length is 16 residues. V was cut by 3 bases and J by 0 bases, with 9 bases left in between. In germline, CDR1 is MRHNA, CDR2 SNTAGT. In DNA form, the CDR3 reads TGTGCCAGCAGTGAGGAGAGTAGCTCTGGGGCCAACGTCCTGACTTTC. This encodes CASSEESSSGANVLTF.

The chain recombines TRBV5-4 with TRBJ1-5, with D possibly being TRBD1 (5 bases). Trimming took off 6 bases at V and 6 bases at J, with 19 bases between the two ends. CDR3 length: 15 amino acids. Germline values: CDR1 SGHNT, CDR2 YYREEE (reference sequence). This CDR3 reads CASIFGGRLAQPQHF. In nucleotides, the CDR3 is TGTGCCAGCATCTTTGGGGGACGACTGGCTCAGCCCCAGCATTTT.